Below are 23 T cell receptor beta chains sequenced from a single sample in a study of T cell responses to AZD1222 COVID-19 vaccine. Profiling relied on immunoSEQ multiplex PCR, and the TCRdb table lists in-frame clones only, not all of them. Of under 200,000 clones in the sample, around 90% were seen once. Sequencing used peripheral blood, obtained on day 0 of AZD1222 vaccination. Receptors originate from an adult in good health.

As regards this clone: At one boundary the junction diverges from the germline segment, which might be a read error. V and J are TRBV11-2 and TRBJ1-3; possibly TRBD1 for D (5 bases). The germline CDR1 and CDR2 sequences are SGHAT and FQNNGV. The CDR3 runs 15 residues. CDR3 residues: CATSFSAGTGNTIYF. The CDR3 DNA reads TGTGCCACCAGCTTTTCGGCAGGGACTGGAAACACCATATATTTT.

This chain joins TRBV2 and TRBJ1-1; D is possibly TRBD1 (6 bases). Germline V lookup: CDR1 SNHLY, CDR2 FYNNEI. The CDR3 totals 13 residues. Trimming left V 3 bases short and J 4 bases short, with 9 bases between. The CDR3, as DNA: TGTGCCAGCAGTGATTCAGGGGTCACTGAAGCTTTCTTT. Protein product: CASSDSGVTEAFF.

The genes are TRBV7-2 and TRBJ1-2; unclear D gene. Trimming removed 1 base at V and 8 bases at J, with 8 bases between. This CDR3 has 12 residues. CDR1 and CDR2 from the germline V gene are SGHTA and FQGNSA. The CDR3 DNA reads as TGTGCCAGCAGCTTAGGAACCAAGGGCTACACCTTC. The encoded protein is CASSLGTKGYTF.

The chain employs TRBV7-8 and TRBJ2-1, with 10 bases fitting TRBD1. The CDR3 consists of 16 residues. Germline V gene lookup returns CDR1 SGHVS and CDR2 FQNEAQ. J was trimmed by 8 bases and V by 1 base; bases with no gene match: 8. CDR3 protein: CASSLGGQGRGDEQFF. In DNA, the CDR3 is TGTGCCAGCAGCTTAGGGGGACAGGGGAGAGGCGATGAGCAGTTCTTC.

The chain uses TRBV27 and TRBJ1-2, with TRBD1 identical over 10 bases. V shed 6 bases, J shed 7 bases, and the junction held 8 bases outside the gene matches. The germline V gene encodes CDR1 MNHEY and CDR2 SMNVEV (reference sequence). This CDR3 has 14 residues. The CDR3: CASRPDRGPGGYTF. The CDR3 nucleotides are TGTGCCAGCAGACCTGACAGGGGGCCGGGTGGCTACACCTTC.

The chain couples TRBV7-9 to TRBJ2-7; D is unclear. The length of the CDR3 is 15 residues. In germline, CDR1 is SEHNR, CDR2 FQNEAQ (reference sequence). V was shortened by 1 base and J by 0 bases, with 10 bases between the two germline ends. Here the CDR3 reads CASSLGAVVSYEQYF. The CDR3 nucleotides are TGTGCCAGCAGCTTAGGGGCCGTAGTCTCCTACGAGCAGTACTTC. The complete variable domain, with remaining parts taken from reference TRBV7-9 and TRBJ2-7, reads DTGVSQNPRHKITKRGQNVTFRCDPISEHNRLYWYRQTLGQGPEFLTYFQNEAQLEKSRLLSDRFSAERPKGSFSTLEIQRTEQGDSAMYLCASSLGAVVSYEQYFGPGTRLTVT.

Here the CDR3 reads CASSFRQATNTEAFF. Written as DNA, the CDR3 is TGTGCCAGCAGCTTTAGACAGGCTACGAACACTGAAGCTTTCTTT. The rearrangement uses TRBV5-5 and TRBJ1-1; D is possibly TRBD1 (6 bases). The ends were cut back, 2 bases at V and 1 base at J, with 12 bases in the middle. Looked up from germline, CDR1 is SGHKS and CDR2 is YYEKEE (reference sequence). This CDR3 contains 15 residues. Together with reference TRBV5-5 and TRBJ1-1, the CDR3 gives the full variable domain: DAGVTQSPTHLIKTRGQQVTLRCSPISGHKSVSWYQQVLGQGPQFIFQYYEKEERGRGNFPDRFSARQFPNYSSELNVNALLLGDSALYLCASSFRQATNTEAFFGQGTRLTVV.

The CDR3 DNA reads as TGTGCCAGCAGTTACTCGGCAGGTCAGGGCGGCTACACCTTC. As protein: CASSYSAGQGGYTF. The rearrangement joins TRBV6-5 to TRBJ1-2, with D tentatively TRBD1 (5 bases). CDR1 is MNHEY and CDR2 is SVGAGI in the germline V gene. Trimming took off 0 bases at V and 8 bases at J, with 13 bases between the two ends. This CDR3 is 14 amino acids long.

This chain uses TRBV6-5 with TRBJ1-1; TRBD1 matches 7 bases. The CDR3 has 14 amino acids. Losses at the gene ends were 6 bases for V and 1 base for J; bases not matched to a gene: 5. Per the germline V gene, CDR1 is MNHEY and CDR2 is SVGAGI. DNA for the CDR3: TGTGCCAGCAGATGGGGGACAGCGAACACTGAAGCTTTCTTT. Translation: CASRWGTANTEAFF.

For the CDR3, the DNA is TGTGCCACCAGCAGAGATCACATGAGGGCCGGGGAGCTGTTTTTT. This codes for CATSRDHMRAGELFF. The chain is built from TRBV15 and TRBJ2-2; D is perhaps TRBD2 (5 bases). Germline V lookup: CDR1 LNHNV, CDR2 YYDKDF (reference sequence). The V end lost 0 bases, the J end lost 6 bases, and 11 bases lay between the germline ends. This CDR3 region has 15 residues.

In DNA, the CDR3 is TGTGCCGGAGGAGGACAGCGGGGGCTATACAATGAGCAGTTCTTC. Translated, it gives CAGGGQRGLYNEQFF. The V gene is TRBV19, the J gene TRBJ2-1; TRBD2 matches 8 bases. The CDR3 has 15 residues. V was pared by 11 bases and J by 4 bases, with 13 bases of the junction left unmatched. Germline CDR1 LNHDA, CDR2 SQIVND (reference sequence).

The genes are TRBV6-5 and TRBJ2-7, with D possibly matching TRBD2 (6 bases). Germline assignment: CDR1 MNHEY and CDR2 SVGAGI. V gave up 2 bases and J gave up 2 bases, with 10 bases separating them. This CDR3 spans 14 amino acids. DNA of the CDR3: TGTGCCAGCAGTTACCCGGGACTGCCCTACGAGCAGTACTTC. This codes for CASSYPGLPYEQYF.

The rearrangement links TRBV5-6 to TRBJ1-6; D gene unclear. CDR1 and CDR2 (germline): SGHDT, YYEEEE. With 0 bases removed from V and 10 bases from J, the gap between germline ends came to 14 bases. CDR3 length: 15 amino acids. CDR3: CASSLVAGMVSPLHF. The CDR3, as DNA: TGTGCCAGCAGCTTGGTTGCGGGGATGGTATCACCCCTCCACTTT.

The DNA for the CDR3 is TGTGCCAGCAGCGGGACTTCGAACACCGGGGAGCTGTTTTTT. Translation gives CASSGTSNTGELFF. This sequence joins TRBV2 and TRBJ2-2, with a tentative D call TRBD2 (6 bases). Germline V gene data show CDR1 as SNHLY and CDR2 as FYNNEI. The CDR3 covers 14 residues. The V and J ends lost 6 bases and 0 bases respectively, with 8 bases between them. The variable domain in full, completed from reference TRBV2 and TRBJ2-2, reads EPEVTQTPSHQVTQMGQEVILRCVPISNHLYFYWYRQILGQKVEFLVSFYNNEISEKSEIFDDQFSVERPDGSNFTLKIRSTKLEDSAMYFCASSGTSNTGELFFGEGSRLTVL.

This clone was detected once. The chain links TRBV11-3 to TRBJ2-7; D perhaps matches TRBD2 (6 bases). The V gene's germline CDR1 is SGHNT and CDR2 YENEEA. The V and J ends lost 3 bases and 5 bases respectively, with 11 bases between them. The CDR3 length is 13 residues. DNA of the CDR3: TGTGCCAGCAGCTTTGGGACTTCGGACGAGCAGTACTTC. Protein: CASSFGTSDEQYF.

The V and J genes are TRBV9 and TRBJ2-7, with 11 bases lining up with TRBD2. The CDR3 sequence is 15 residues long. Losses at the gene ends were 2 bases for V and 2 bases for J; bases not matched to a gene: 3. In germline, CDR1 is SGDLS, CDR2 YYNGEE. As DNA, the CDR3 is TGTGCCAGCAGCGTTGGGACTAGCGGAACCTACGAGCAGTACTTC. Protein sequence: CASSVGTSGTYEQYF.

The V gene is TRBV19, the J gene TRBJ1-2; D unclear. CDR1 and CDR2 (germline): LNHDA, SQIVND (reference sequence). The V end was cut by 8 bases, the J end by 3 bases, with 22 bases between. This CDR3 has 16 amino acids. CDR3 sequence reads: CASSPPHRRLDYGYTF. As DNA, the CDR3 is TGTGCCAGTTCCCCCCCGCACCGAAGGCTTGACTATGGCTACACCTTC.

V and J are TRBV18 and TRBJ1-1, with D perhaps TRBD1 (5 bases). The CDR3 consists of 15 residues. Germline V lookup: CDR1 KGHSH, CDR2 LQKENI. V was pared by 3 bases and J by 5 bases, with 16 bases between. CDR3 loop: CASSPGGGLQTEAFF. The CDR3 DNA reads TGTGCCAGCTCACCGGGGGGAGGGCTTCAGACTGAAGCTTTCTTT.

This sequence joins TRBV7-2 and TRBJ1-2; tentative D call: TRBD1 (6 bases). V gave up 4 bases and J gave up 4 bases, with 16 bases separating them. In germline, CDR1 is SGHTA, CDR2 FQGNSA. The CDR3 contains 15 residues. The CDR3 is CASSSQTGGGYGYTF. The DNA for the CDR3 is TGTGCCAGCAGCTCCCAGACAGGAGGTGGCTATGGCTACACCTTC.

The V call is TRBV29-1, the J call TRBJ2-7, with 9 bases identical to TRBD1. CDR3 length: 13 residues. V trimming: 6 bases; J trimming: 3 bases; junction bases outside the gene matches: 6. The germline CDR1 and CDR2 sequences are SQVTM and ANQGSEA. CDR3 sequence (DNA): TGCAGCGTCCAACAGGGGGCGGTCTACGAGCAGTACTTC. Amino acid sequence: CSVQQGAVYEQYF.

This CDR3 reads CASSIQVGIPEQYF. The CDR3, as DNA: TGTGCCAGCAGCATCCAAGTGGGGATTCCCGAGCAGTACTTC. This rearrangement joins TRBV3-1 (or the pseudogene TRBV3-2) to TRBJ2-7; D not resolved. This CDR3 has 14 amino acids. Germline V gives CDR1 LGHDT, CDR2 YNNKEL (reference sequence). Trimming stripped 5 bases from V and 6 bases from J, with 17 bases between.

CDR3 sequence: CASSRAHGSGTYEQYF. The CDR3, as DNA: TGTGCCAGCAGCCGAGCCCACGGGAGTGGTACCTACGAGCAGTACTTC. The V and J genes are TRBV3-1 (or the pseudogene TRBV3-2) and TRBJ2-7; weak D call: TRBD2 (6 bases). V lost 4 bases to trimming and J lost 2 bases, with 18 bases between them. Germline CDR1 reads LGHDT; CDR2 reads YNNKEL (reference sequence). This CDR3 spans 16 amino acids.

CDR3 nucleotide sequence: TGTGCCAGCAGCCGGGAGGGACTAGCGGGAAACAATGAGCAGTTCTTC. Amino acid sequence: CASSREGLAGNNEQFF. V usage is TRBV11-3 and J usage is TRBJ2-1, with 13 bases aligning to TRBD2. V dropped 5 bases and J dropped 5; count of bases not matched to a gene: 6. Germline V CDR1 and CDR2: SGHNT, YENEEA. The CDR3 runs to 16 residues. Filled out from reference TRBV11-3 and TRBJ2-1, the complete variable domain reads EAGVVQSPRYKIIEKKQPVAFWCNPISGHNTLYWYLQNLGQGPELLIRYENEEAVDDSQLPKDRFSAERLKGVDSTLKIQPAELGDSAVYLCASSREGLAGNNEQFFGPGTRLTVL.